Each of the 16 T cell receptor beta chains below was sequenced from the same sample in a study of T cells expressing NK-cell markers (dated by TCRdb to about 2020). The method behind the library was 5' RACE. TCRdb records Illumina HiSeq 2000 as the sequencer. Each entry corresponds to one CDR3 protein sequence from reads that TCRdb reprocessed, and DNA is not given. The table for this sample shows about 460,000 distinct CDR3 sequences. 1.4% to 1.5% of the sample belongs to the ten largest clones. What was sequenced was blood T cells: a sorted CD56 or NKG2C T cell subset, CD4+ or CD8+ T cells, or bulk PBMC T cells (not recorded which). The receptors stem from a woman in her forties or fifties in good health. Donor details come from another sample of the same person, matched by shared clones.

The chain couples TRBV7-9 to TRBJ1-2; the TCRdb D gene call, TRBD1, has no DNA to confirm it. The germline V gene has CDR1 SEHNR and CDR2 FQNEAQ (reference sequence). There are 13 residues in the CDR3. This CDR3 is CASSVRGAYGYTF.

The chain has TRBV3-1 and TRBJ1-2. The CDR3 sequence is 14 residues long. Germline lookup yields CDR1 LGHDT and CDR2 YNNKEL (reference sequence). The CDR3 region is CASSQDLAAYGYTF.

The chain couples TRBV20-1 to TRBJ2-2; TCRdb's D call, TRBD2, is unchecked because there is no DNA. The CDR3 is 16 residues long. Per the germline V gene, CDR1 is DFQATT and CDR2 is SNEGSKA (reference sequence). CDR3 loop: CSARDRRLKNTGELFF.

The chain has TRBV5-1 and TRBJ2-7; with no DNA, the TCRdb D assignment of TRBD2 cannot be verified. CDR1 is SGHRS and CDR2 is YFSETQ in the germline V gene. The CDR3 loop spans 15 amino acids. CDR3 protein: CASSPLQASGREQYF.

CDR3 amino acids: CASSQEEGKTDTQYF. The chain has TRBV4-1 and TRBJ2-3; absent DNA, TCRdb's TRBD2 call cannot be checked. The CDR3 is 15 amino acids. Germline CDR1 is MGHRA and CDR2 is YSYEKL.

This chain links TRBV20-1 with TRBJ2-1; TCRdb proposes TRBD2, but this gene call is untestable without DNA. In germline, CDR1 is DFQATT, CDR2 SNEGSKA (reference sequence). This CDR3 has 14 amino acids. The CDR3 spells CSAREGLHYNEQFF.

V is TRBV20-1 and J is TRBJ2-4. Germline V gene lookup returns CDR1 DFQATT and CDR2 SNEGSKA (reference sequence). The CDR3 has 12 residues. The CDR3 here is CSAGGLKNIQYF.

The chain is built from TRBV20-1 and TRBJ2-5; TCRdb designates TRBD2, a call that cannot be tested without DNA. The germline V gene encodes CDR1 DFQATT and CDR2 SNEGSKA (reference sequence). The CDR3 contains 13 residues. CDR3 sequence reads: CSAGWENRETQYF.

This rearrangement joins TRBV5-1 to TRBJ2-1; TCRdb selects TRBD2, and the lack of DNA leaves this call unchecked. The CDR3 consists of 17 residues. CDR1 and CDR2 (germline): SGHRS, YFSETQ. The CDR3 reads CASSLFASGNSYNEQFF.

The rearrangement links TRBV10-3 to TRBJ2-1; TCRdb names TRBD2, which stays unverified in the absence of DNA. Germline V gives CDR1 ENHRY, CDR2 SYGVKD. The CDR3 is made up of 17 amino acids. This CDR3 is CAISESKELGVYNEQFF.

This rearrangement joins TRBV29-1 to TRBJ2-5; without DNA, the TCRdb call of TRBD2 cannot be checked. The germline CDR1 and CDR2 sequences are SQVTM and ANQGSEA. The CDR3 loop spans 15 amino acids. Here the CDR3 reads CSAKSIRGPQETQYF.

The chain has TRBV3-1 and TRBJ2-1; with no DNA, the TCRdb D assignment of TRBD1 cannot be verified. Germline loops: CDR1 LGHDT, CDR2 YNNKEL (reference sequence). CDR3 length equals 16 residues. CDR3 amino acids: CASSQERAFGGNEQFF.

The CDR3 spells CASSHGPDMEFF. The chain couples TRBV6-6 to TRBJ2-1; TCRdb's assignment of TRBD2 cannot be checked, as there is no DNA. Germline values: CDR1 MNHNY, CDR2 SVGAGI (reference sequence). This CDR3 has 12 amino acids.

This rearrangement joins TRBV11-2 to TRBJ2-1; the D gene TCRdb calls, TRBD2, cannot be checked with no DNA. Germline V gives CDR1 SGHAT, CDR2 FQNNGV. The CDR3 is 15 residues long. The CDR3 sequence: CASSLYLAGASEQFF.

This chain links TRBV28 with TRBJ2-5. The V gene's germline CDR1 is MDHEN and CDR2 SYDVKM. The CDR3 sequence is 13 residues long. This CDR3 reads CASSLSQQETQYF.

The CDR3 loop reads CASSLLPSGTYEQYF. The V and J genes are TRBV5-1 and TRBJ2-7; TCRdb indicates TRBD2, and absent DNA this call remains unverified. Looked up from germline, CDR1 is SGHRS and CDR2 is YFSETQ. CDR3 length: 15 amino acids.